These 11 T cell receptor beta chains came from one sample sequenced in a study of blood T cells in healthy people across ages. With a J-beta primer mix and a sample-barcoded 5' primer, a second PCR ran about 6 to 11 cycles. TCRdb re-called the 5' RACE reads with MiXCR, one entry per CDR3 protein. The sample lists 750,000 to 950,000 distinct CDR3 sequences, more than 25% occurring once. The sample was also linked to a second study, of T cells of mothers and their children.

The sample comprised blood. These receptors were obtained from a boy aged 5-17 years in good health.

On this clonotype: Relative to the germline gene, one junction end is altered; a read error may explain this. The DNA for the CDR3 is TGTGCCGGCAGCGTAGGGGACAGGGGAGCTAATGAAAAACTGTTTTTT. Translated, it gives CAGSVGDRGANEKLFF. The V and J genes are TRBV9 and TRBJ1-4; TRBD1 aligns across 10 bases. This CDR3 has 16 residues. The germline CDR1 and CDR2 sequences are SGDLS and YYNGEE.

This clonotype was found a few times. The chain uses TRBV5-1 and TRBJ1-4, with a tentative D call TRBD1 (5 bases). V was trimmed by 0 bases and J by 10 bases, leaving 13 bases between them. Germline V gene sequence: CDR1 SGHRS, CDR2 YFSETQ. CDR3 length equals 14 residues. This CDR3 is CASSLGRDSGKLFF. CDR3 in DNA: TGCGCCAGCAGCTTGGGACGGGACTCGGGAAAACTGTTTTTT.

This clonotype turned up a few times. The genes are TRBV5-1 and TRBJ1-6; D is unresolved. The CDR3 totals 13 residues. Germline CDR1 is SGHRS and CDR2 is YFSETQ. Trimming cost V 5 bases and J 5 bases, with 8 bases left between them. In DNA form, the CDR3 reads TGCGCCAGCAGGATTTTCAATAATTCACCCCTCCACTTT. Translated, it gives CASRIFNNSPLHF.

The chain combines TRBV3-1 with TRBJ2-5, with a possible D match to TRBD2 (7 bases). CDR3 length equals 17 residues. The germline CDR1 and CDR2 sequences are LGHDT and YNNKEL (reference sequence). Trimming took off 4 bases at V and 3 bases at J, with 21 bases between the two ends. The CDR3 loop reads CASSPGPGAGAEETQYF. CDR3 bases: TGTGCCAGCAGCCCCGGACCTGGGGCGGGGGCGGAAGAGACCCAGTACTTC.

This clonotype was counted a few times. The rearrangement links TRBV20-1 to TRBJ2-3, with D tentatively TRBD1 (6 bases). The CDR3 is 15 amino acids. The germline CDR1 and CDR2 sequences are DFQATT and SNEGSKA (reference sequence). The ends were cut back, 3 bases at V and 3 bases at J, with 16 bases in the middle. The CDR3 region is CSASDYREETDTQYF. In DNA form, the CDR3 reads TGCAGTGCTAGCGACTACAGGGAAGAGACAGATACGCAGTATTTT.

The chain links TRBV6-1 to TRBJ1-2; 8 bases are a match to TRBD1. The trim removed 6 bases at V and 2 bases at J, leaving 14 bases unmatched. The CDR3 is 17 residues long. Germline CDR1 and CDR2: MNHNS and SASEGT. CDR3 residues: CASSADRGSHPNYGYTF. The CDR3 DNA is TGTGCCAGCAGCGCAGACAGGGGATCCCATCCCAACTATGGCTACACCTTC.

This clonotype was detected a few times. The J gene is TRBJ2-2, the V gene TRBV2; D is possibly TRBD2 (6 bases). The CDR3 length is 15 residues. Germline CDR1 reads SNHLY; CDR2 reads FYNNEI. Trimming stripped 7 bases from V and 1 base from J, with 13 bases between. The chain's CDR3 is CASTRREENTGELFF. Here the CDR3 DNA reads TGTGCCAGCACCAGGAGGGAAGAGAACACCGGGGAGCTGTTTTTT. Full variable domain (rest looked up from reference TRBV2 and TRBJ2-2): EPEVTQTPSHQVTQMGQEVILRCVPISNHLYFYWYRQILGQKVEFLVSFYNNEISEKSEIFDDQFSVERPDGSNFTLKIRSTKLEDSAMYFCASTRREENTGELFFGEGSRLTVL.

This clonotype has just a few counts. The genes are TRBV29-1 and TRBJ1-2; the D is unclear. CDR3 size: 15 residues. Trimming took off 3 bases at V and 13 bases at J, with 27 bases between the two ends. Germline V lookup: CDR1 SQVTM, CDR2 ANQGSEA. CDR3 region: CSVDVFESGPKSVTF. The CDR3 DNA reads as TGCAGCGTTGACGTTTTTGAATCAGGCCCAAAGTCGGTCACCTTC.

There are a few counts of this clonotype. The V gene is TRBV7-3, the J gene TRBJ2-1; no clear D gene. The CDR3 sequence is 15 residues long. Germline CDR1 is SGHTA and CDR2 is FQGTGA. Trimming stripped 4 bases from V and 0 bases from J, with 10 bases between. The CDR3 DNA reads TGTGCCAGCAGCTCCTCTCCAAGCTCCTACAATGAGCAGTTCTTC. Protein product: CASSSSPSSYNEQFF.

The CDR3 loop is CATSDPRTGMRPSNEKLFF. CDR3 coding DNA: TGTGCCACCAGTGACCCTCGGACAGGGATGAGGCCCTCTAATGAAAAACTGTTTTTT. The V and J genes are TRBV24-1 and TRBJ1-4; 8 nucleotides agree with TRBD1. Germline CDR1 reads KGHDR; CDR2 reads SFDVKD. The CDR3 is made up of 19 amino acids. J was trimmed by 3 bases and V by 4 bases; bases with no gene match: 15.

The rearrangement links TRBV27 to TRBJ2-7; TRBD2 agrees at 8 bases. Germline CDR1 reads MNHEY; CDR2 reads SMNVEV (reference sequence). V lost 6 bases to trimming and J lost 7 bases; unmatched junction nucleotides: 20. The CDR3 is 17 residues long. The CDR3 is CASSPIRAGGPTLEQYF. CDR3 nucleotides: TGTGCCAGCAGCCCGATCAGGGCGGGGGGCCCCACCCTGGAGCAGTACTTC.